Below are 21 T cell receptor beta chains sequenced from a single sample in a study of blood T cell repertoires in COVID-19. TCRdb's copy holds only in-frame clones and misses some; the assay was immunoSEQ multiplex PCR. Of roughly 120,000 clones listed, roughly four fifths are singletons. What was sequenced was peripheral blood. These receptors were collected from a man aged 50-59 years with acute or convalescent COVID-19.

This clone has only a few counts. V gene TRBV7-5 combines with J gene TRBJ1-6; TRBD1, the table's D call, lacks a check against the DNA. TRBV7-5 represents a pseudogene. The CDR3 totals 18 residues. The CDR3 region is CVRSRRTAQSSYNSPLHF. The CDR3 DNA follows: TGTGTCAGAAGTCGAAGGACAGCGCAATCCTCCTATAATTCACCCCTCCACTTT.

With regard to this clone: Germline and junction disagree at one end, which may indicate a read error. Written as DNA, the CDR3 is TGTGCCAGCAGTTTAAACAGGGGATATACTTCACCCCTCCACTTT. Protein: CASSLNRGYTSPLHF. This sequence joins TRBV27 and TRBJ1-6, with 7 bases lining up with TRBD1. The CDR3 is 15 residues long. Germline V lookup: CDR1 MNHEY, CDR2 SMNVEV (reference sequence).

This clone was seen a handful of times. The chain recombines TRBV5-1 with TRBJ1-2; 9 bases agree with TRBD1. The CDR3 extends over 15 amino acids. Germline V gene data show CDR1 as SGHRS and CDR2 as YFSETQ. The ends lost 4 bases at V and 3 bases at J; junction bases unmatched: 7. The DNA for the CDR3 is TGCGCCAGCAGCCCGGACAGGGGTCTTGACTATGGCTACACCTTC. Amino acid sequence: CASSPDRGLDYGYTF.

This chain joins TRBV28 and TRBJ1-6, with a weak D call TRBD1 (6 bases). Germline CDR1 and CDR2: MDHEN and SYDVKM. V gave up 2 bases and J gave up 7 bases, with 12 bases separating them. The CDR3 is 15 amino acids. CDR3 loop: CASSLNTGRNSPLHF. CDR3 sequence (DNA): TGTGCCAGCAGTTTAAATACAGGGCGGAATTCACCCCTCCACTTT.

This chain connects TRBV5-5 to TRBJ1-6; 9 nucleotides match TRBD1. There are 13 residues in the CDR3. Per the germline V gene, CDR1 is SGHKS and CDR2 is YYEKEE (reference sequence). With 4 bases clipped from V and 8 bases from J, the junction kept 1 base outside the gene matches. CDR3 sequence (DNA): TGTGCCAGCAGCCGGGACAGGGATTCACCCCTCCACTTT. Its protein product is CASSRDRDSPLHF.

V gene TRBV7-9 combines with J gene TRBJ2-7; tentatively, D is TRBD1 (6 bases). Trimming took off 1 base at V and 2 bases at J, with 9 bases between the two ends. The CDR3 length is 14 residues. Germline CDR1 and CDR2: SEHNR and FQNEAQ (reference sequence). CDR3 amino acids: CASSLGDTTYEQYF. The CDR3 bases are TGTGCCAGCAGCTTAGGGGACACGACCTACGAGCAGTACTTC. Full variable domain (missing parts from reference TRBV7-9 and TRBJ2-7): DTGVSQNPRHKITKRGQNVTFRCDPISEHNRLYWYRQTLGQGPEFLTYFQNEAQLEKSRLLSDRFSAERPKGSFSTLEIQRTEQGDSAMYLCASSLGDTTYEQYFGPGTRLTVT.

V is TRBV19 and J is TRBJ2-1, with D tentatively TRBD2 (6 bases). Germline CDR1 and CDR2: LNHDA and SQIVND (reference sequence). V was cut by 7 bases and J by 9 bases, with 13 bases left in between. This CDR3 contains 12 residues. The CDR3 coding sequence is TGTGCCAGTATGGTGGGAGGCGGTGAGCAGTTCTTC. Translated: CASMVGGGEQFF.

The chain joins TRBV7-8 to TRBJ1-5, with 7 bases matching TRBD1. CDR1 and CDR2 from the germline V gene are SGHVS and FQNEAQ. The ends lost 1 base at V and 5 bases at J; junction bases unmatched: 2. The CDR3 covers 14 residues. The CDR3 spells CASSLGGGDQPQHF. In DNA form, the CDR3 reads TGTGCCAGCAGCTTAGGAGGGGGCGATCAGCCCCAGCATTTT.

The sample holds one count of this clone. J is TRBJ1-5 and V is TRBV15; tentative D call: TRBD1 (5 bases). The CDR3 loop spans 15 amino acids. The V gene's germline CDR1 is LNHNV and CDR2 YYDKDF (reference sequence). Deletions cut 0 bases from V and 2 bases from J, with 8 bases between. This CDR3 reads CATSRESGRNQPQHF. CDR3 bases: TGTGCCACCAGCAGAGAATCAGGGCGCAATCAGCCCCAGCATTTT.

This sequence joins TRBV7-7 and TRBJ2-5; 10 bases align to TRBD1. Germline-derived CDR1 and CDR2 are SSHAT and FNYEAQ (reference sequence). The V segment lost 2 bases and the J segment 5 bases; nucleotides outside the gene matches: 5. CDR3 size: 15 residues. This CDR3 reads CASSLIDRGRETQYF. The CDR3 DNA reads as TGTGCCAGCAGCTTAATCGACAGGGGGCGGGAGACCCAGTACTTC.

This clone has a handful of counts. The chain has TRBV30 and TRBJ2-2; tentatively, D is TRBD2 (5 bases). There are 13 residues in the CDR3. Trimming pared 5 bases from V and 6 bases from J, leaving 13 bases between. Germline lookup yields CDR1 GTSNPN and CDR2 SVGIG (reference sequence). The CDR3 DNA reads as TGTGCCTGGGAACAGCTCGGGGCCGGGGAGCTGTTTTTT. Protein product: CAWEQLGAGELFF.

The rearrangement links TRBV18 to TRBJ2-7; the match to TRBD1 covers 10 bases. The germline V gene encodes CDR1 KGHSH and CDR2 LQKENI. This CDR3 spans 15 amino acids. V dropped 3 bases and J dropped 4; count of bases not matched to a gene: 6. DNA of the CDR3: TGTGCCAGCTCACCGGGACAGGGGAGGTTATACGAGCAGTACTTC. It translates to CASSPGQGRLYEQYF.

This chain links TRBV29-1 with TRBJ2-7, with 9 bases fitting TRBD1. The V segment lost 1 base and the J segment 5 bases; nucleotides outside the gene matches: 3. The length of the CDR3 is 13 residues. CDR1 is SQVTM, CDR2 ANQGSEA, per germline. The CDR3 DNA is TGCAGCGTTGAAGGACAGGGGGGCCACGAGCAGTACTTC. Encoded protein: CSVEGQGGHEQYF.

This clone was counted only a few times. This rearrangement joins TRBV19 to TRBJ1-6, with 8 bases aligning to TRBD1. This CDR3 has 15 amino acids. The ends lost 6 bases at V and 10 bases at J; junction bases unmatched: 11. CDR1 and CDR2 from the germline V gene are LNHDA and SQIVND (reference sequence). CDR3 sequence: CASSGQGADGSPLHF. The CDR3 coding sequence is TGTGCCAGTAGCGGACAGGGCGCAGATGGCTCACCCCTCCACTTT.

This chain links TRBV6-9 with TRBJ1-2; D unresolved. Trimming stripped 1 base from V and 8 bases from J, with 11 bases between. Germline assignment: CDR1 MNHGY and CDR2 SVAAGI. There are 13 residues in the CDR3. In nucleotides, the CDR3 is TGTGCCAGCAGTTATTGCGGGCGATTAGGCTACACCTTC. It encodes CASSYCGRLGYTF.

As concerns this clone: Within the sample, other DNA sequences also encode this same CDR3. V is TRBV6-6 and J is TRBJ2-1; D is unresolved. V was cut by 2 bases and J by 4 bases, with 9 bases left in between. Germline assignment: CDR1 MNHNY and CDR2 SVGAGI (reference sequence). The CDR3 extends over 14 amino acids. This chain's CDR3 is CASSYGGTYNEQFF. Here the CDR3 DNA reads TGTGCCAGCAGTTACGGCGGAACGTACAATGAGCAGTTCTTC.

This clone was picked up one time. The chain employs TRBV24-1 and TRBJ2-1; 7 nucleotides agree with TRBD1. Germline V CDR1 and CDR2: KGHDR, SFDVKD. V was clipped by 4 bases and J by 3 bases; unmatched bases: 8. The CDR3 extends over 16 amino acids. The CDR3 nucleotides read TGTGCCACCAGTGACCCACGACAGGGCGTCTACAATGAGCAGTTCTTC. Translating gives CATSDPRQGVYNEQFF.

The chain links TRBV5-1 to TRBJ1-4; 8 nucleotides match TRBD1. Germline values: CDR1 SGHRS, CDR2 YFSETQ. V lost 4 bases to trimming and J lost 6 bases; unmatched junction nucleotides: 8. The CDR3 has 15 amino acids. The CDR3 nucleotides are TGCGCCAGCAGCGAAGGGACAGGCCGCGATGAAAAACTGTTTTTT. The encoded protein is CASSEGTGRDEKLFF. Full variable domain (missing parts from reference TRBV5-1 and TRBJ1-4): KAGVTQTPRYLIKTRGQQVTLSCSPISGHRSVSWYQQTPGQGLQFLFEYFSETQRNKGNFPGRFSGRQFSNSRSEMNVSTLELGDSALYLCASSEGTGRDEKLFFGSGTQLSVL.

The genes are TRBV3-1 (or the pseudogene TRBV3-2) and TRBJ1-1, with 10 nucleotides matching TRBD1. Trimming cost V 1 base and J 5 bases; bases outside gene matches: 10. Germline lookup yields CDR1 LGHDT and CDR2 YNNKEL (reference sequence). This CDR3 contains 17 residues. CDR3 residues: CASSQGGTGAGGTEAFF. The DNA of the CDR3 is TGTGCCAGCAGCCAAGGTGGGACAGGGGCGGGAGGGACTGAAGCTTTCTTT.

The rearrangement uses TRBV16 and TRBJ1-6; 8 bases match TRBD1. The CDR3 covers 16 residues. Trimming removed 1 base from V and 6 bases from J; junction bases left unmatched: 5. From germline, CDR1 is KGHSY and CDR2 FQNENV. CDR3 sequence: CASSQLGGTGNSPLHF. CDR3 DNA: TGTGCCAGCAGCCAATTAGGCGGGACAGGTAATTCACCCCTCCACTTT.

V and J are TRBV6-2 or TRBV6-3 and TRBJ2-2, with TRBD2 matching over 8 bases. The ends lost 4 bases at V and 7 bases at J; junction bases unmatched: 5. The CDR3 is 14 amino acids. From germline, CDR1 is MNHEY and CDR2 SVGEGT. The CDR3 DNA sequence: TGTGCCAGCAGTTCGGGGGGGCTCAACGGGGAGCTGTTTTTT. Protein product: CASSSGGLNGELFF.